The rows below give T cell receptor beta chains drawn from one sample of a study of shared clonotypes between healthy human individuals. Assay used: immunoSEQ multiplex PCR; TCRdb lists only in-frame clones, some missing. The profile shows more than 550,000 clones, 90% of them singletons. The sample comprised memory CD8+ T cells from PBMCs. All receptors come from a man aged 18-30 years in good health. Some clones in this sample may be carry-over from other donors' samples. The CDR3 runs from the conserved cysteine through the conserved F or W. The D gene is left open where the match is weak. Clone size appears in some rows only: once, few, many, or a class for an expanded clone.

TRBJ2-7	TRBV27	NA	NA	TGTGCCAGCAGTTTAGCAGGACTCACCCACGAGCAGTACTTC	CASSLAGLTHEQYF
TRBJ2-5	TRBV28	once	TRBD1	TGTGCCAGCAGTGTTATAGGACAGGGGCCGGAGACCCAGTACTTC	CASSVIGQGPETQYF
TRBJ2-5	TRBV6-5	once	NA	TGTGCCAGCAGTTACTTCCACGGCGGGGAGACCCAGTACTTC	CASSYFHGGETQYF
TRBJ2-3	TRBV2	once	NA	TGTGCCAGCAGTCTGTATGGGCGCCCTTGGACTGATACGCAGTATTTT	CASSLYGRPWTDTQYF
TRBJ2-1	TRBV4-1	NA	NA	TGCGCCAGCAGCCAAGGAAAATCAGCCCCTGAGCAGTTCTTC	CASSQGKSAPEQFF
TRBJ2-1	TRBV29-1	NA	NA	TGCAGCGTTGTCTCAGATTACAATGAGCAGTTCTTC	CSVVSDYNEQFF
TRBJ2-5	TRBV9	NA	NA	TGTGCCAGCAGCGCGCCGGGAAGTCAAGAGACCCAGTACTTC	CASSAPGSQETQYF
TRBJ2-7	TRBV27	NA	TRBD2	TGTGCCAGCAGCACCTTAGCGGGGTCGTCCTACGAGCAGTACTTC	CASSTLAGSSYEQYF
TRBJ2-7	TRBV27	NA	TRBD1	TGTGCCAGCAGTACGACCCGACAGGGGGTGACCTCAACCTACGAGCAGTACTTC	CASSTTRQGVTSTYEQYF
TRBJ2-4	TRBV9	NA	NA	TGTGCCAGCAGCGTAGGAGGGGCGAGGGAAAACATTCAGTACTTC	CASSVGGARENIQYF
TRBJ1-1	TRBV19	NA	TRBD1	TGTGCCAGTACCCAATCGGGACAGCTGAACACTGAAGCTTTCTTT	CASTQSGQLNTEAFF
TRBJ2-7	TRBV9	NA	NA	TGTGCCAGCAGCGCCTACAGGGATCCCTACGAGCAGTACTTC	CASSAYRDPYEQYF
TRBJ2-7	TRBV7-9	NA	NA	TGTGCCAGCAGCTTTACCCACGAGCAGTACTTC	CASSFTHEQYF
TRBJ1-2	TRBV29-1	NA	NA	TGCAGCGTTGAAGTGGCGGTTAAGGGGGGAGCCTATGGCTACACCTTC	CSVEVAVKGGAYGYTF
TRBJ2-1	TRBV19	once	NA	TGTGCCAGTAGTATAATGGGGCCCTACAATGAGCAGTTCTTC	CASSIMGPYNEQFF
TRBJ1-1	TRBV30	few	NA	TGTGCCTGGAGCGGGATCGCGGGCACTGAAGCTTTCTTT	CAWSGIAGTEAFF
TRBJ1-1	TRBV7-2	NA	TRBD1	TGTGCCAGCAGCTCGGACAGGGGCACTGAAGCTTTCTTT	CASSSDRGTEAFF
TRBJ1-2	TRBV7-2	NA	TRBD1	TGTGCCAGCAGCTTATTAGTAGGACAGGGCGCTAACTATGGCTACACCTTC	CASSLLVGQGANYGYTF
TRBJ2-3	TRBV7-2	once	NA	TGTGCCAGCAGCCCTAACTGGGCAGATACGCAGTATTTT	CASSPNWADTQYF
TRBJ2-5	TRBV7-8	NA	TRBD1	TGTGCCAGCAGGGACCCGGGACAGCGATCGTCGGAGACCCAGTACTTC	CASRDPGQRSSETQYF
TRBJ2-1	TRBV7-9	many	NA	TGTGCCAGCACACCCGGGTTGCAGTTCTTC	CASTPGLQFF
TRBJ2-1	TRBV28	few	NA	TGTGCCAGCAGTTTGGTCTATGAGCAGTTCTTC	CASSLVYEQFF
TRBJ2-1	TRBV7-9	NA	NA	TGTGCCAGCAGCTTAATCGGCGGGATCACCTACAATGAGCAGTTCTTC	CASSLIGGITYNEQFF
TRBJ1-1	TRBV15	many	NA	TGTGCCACCAGCAGAGATAGAGGCCTGAACACTGAAGCTTTCTTT	CATSRDRGLNTEAFF
TRBJ2-2	TRBV27	NA	NA	TGTGCCAGCGGCGTTTTGGCAGGGTTATGGGCCGGGGAGCTGTTTTTT	CASGVLAGLWAGELFF
TRBJ1-2	TRBV5-1	NA	NA	TGCGCCAGCAGCTTGGATCGGGGGTCAGCTAACTATGGCTACACCTTC	CASSLDRGSANYGYTF
TRBJ2-7	TRBV13	NA	TRBD2	TGTGCCAGCAGCACCCGACTAGCGGGAGATCGCTACGAGCAGTACTTC	CASSTRLAGDRYEQYF
TRBJ1-3	TRBV19	NA	NA	TGTGCCAGTAGTCTCAGGAGCTCTGGAAACACCATATATTTT	CASSLRSSGNTIYF
TRBJ2-5	TRBV11-2	NA	NA	TGTGCCAGCAGCTTAGTGTCTCGCGGGGACCAAGAGACCCAGTACTTC	CASSLVSRGDQETQYF
TRBJ2-2	TRBV4-3	NA	NA	TGCGCCAGCAGCCATAATCGTCAGGGCCCCGGGGAGCTGTTTTTT	CASSHNRQGPGELFF
TRBJ2-1	TRBV5-8	once	NA	TGTGCCAGCAGCTTGCTCCGCCGCACCTACAATGAGCAGTTCTTC	CASSLLRRTYNEQFF
TRBJ2-3	TRBV6-4	NA	TRBD2	TGTGCCAGCAACTCGGGGCCCGCGGGAGAGACAGATACGCAGTATTTT	CASNSGPAGETDTQYF
TRBJ2-1	TRBV28	NA	TRBD1	TGTGCCAGCAGTTCACTCAGGGGGTACAATGAGCAGTTCTTC	CASSSLRGYNEQFF
TRBJ1-1	TRBV4-1	NA	NA	TGCGCCAGCAGCCAAATGGGCTGGAACACTGAAGCTTTCTTT	CASSQMGWNTEAFF
TRBJ2-7	TRBV7-9	NA	TRBD2	TGTGCCAGCGGGACTAGCAATTACGAGCAGTACTTC	CASGTSNYEQYF
TRBJ1-2	TRBV7-9	NA	TRBD1	TGTGCCAGCAGCTTAGACAGGGGTGATGGCTACACCTTC	CASSLDRGDGYTF
TRBJ1-1	TRBV6-6	NA	NA	TGTGCCACGGACGGAGTTGAAGCTTTCTTT	CATDGVEAFF
TRBJ2-2	TRBV29-1	NA	NA	TGCAGCGTCGGGGGTACTTGGGCCGGGGAGCTGTTTTTT	CSVGGTWAGELFF
TRBJ2-2	TRBV4-2	NA	NA	TGTGCCAGCAGCCAGGTAACACAGAACACCGGGGAGCTGTTTTTT	CASSQVTQNTGELFF
TRBJ2-7	TRBV6-5	few	NA	TGTGCCAGCGGCTACGAGCAGTACTTC	CASGYEQYF
TRBJ2-7	TRBV27	NA	NA	TGTGCCAGCAGTTTAGTCGGTGGCAGCTACGAGCAGTACTTC	CASSLVGGSYEQYF
TRBJ1-5	TRBV12-1	NA	NA	TGTGCCAGCAGCTTTGCTGACAGGGCGTGCAATCAGCCCCAGCATTTT	CASSFADRACNQPQHF
TRBJ2-3	TRBV5-4	NA	NA	TGTGCCAGCAGCCTTGAACCTATGGATACGCAGTATTTT	CASSLEPMDTQYF
TRBJ2-1	TRBV11-2	NA	NA	TGTGCCAGCAGCCCGAGTGGGACGTCTGCTTACAATGAGCAGTTCTTC	CASSPSGTSAYNEQFF
TRBJ2-7	TRBV5-6	NA	TRBD1	TGTGCCAGCAGCTACGGGACAGGGGTACACGAGCAGTACTTC	CASSYGTGVHEQYF
TRBJ2-5	TRBV7-6	NA	TRBD1	TGTGCCAGCAGCTTGGGGCAGGGGGCGAAAGAGACCCAGTACTTC	CASSLGQGAKETQYF
TRBJ1-1	TRBV19	NA	NA	TGTGCCAGTAGTATAGGGACTGAAGCTTTCTTT	CASSIGTEAFF
TRBJ1-3	TRBV7-7	NA	TRBD1	TGTGCCAGCAGCGCGGACAGGGGGGACACCATATATTTT	CASSADRGDTIYF
TRBJ2-6	TRBV7-6	NA	NA	TGTGCCAGCAGCTCCCTGGCGATAGGGCCACACTCTGGGGCCAACGTCCTGACTTTC	CASSSLAIGPHSGANVLTF
TRBJ1-6	TRBV7-9	NA	NA	TGTGCCAGCAGCTTAGGCGATTCACCCCTCCACTTT	CASSLGDSPLHF
TRBJ1-2	TRBV7-9	NA	NA	TGTGCCAGCAGTTTCGGGACCCCAGGGTATGGCTACACCTTC	CASSFGTPGYGYTF
TRBJ2-2	TRBV13	few	NA	TGTGCCAGCAGCTTATCTACCGGGGAGCTGTTTTTT	CASSLSTGELFF
TRBJ2-1	TRBV6-5	once	NA	TGTGCCAGCAGTTACTCAACCCTCCCCAGTGAGCAGTTCTTC	CASSYSTLPSEQFF
TRBJ2-6	TRBV13	NA	TRBD1	TGTGCCAGCAGCCCATTCGGACAGGGAGAGGGCTCTGGGGCCAACGTCCTGACTTTC	CASSPFGQGEGSGANVLTF
TRBJ2-7	TRBV7-9	few	TRBD2	TGTGCCAGCAGCGCCCGCACCCTTACTAGCGGGAGGTTGTCCTACGAGCAGTACTTC	CASSARTLTSGRLSYEQYF
TRBJ2-1	TRBV27	NA	NA	TGTGCCAGCAGTTTCCGAGGGAGTAGCAATGAGCAGTTCTTC	CASSFRGSSNEQFF
TRBJ1-2	TRBV28	NA	NA	TGTGCCAGCAGTTTACCGGCAGTGGACTATGGCTACACCTTC	CASSLPAVDYGYTF
TRBJ2-7	TRBV29-1	NA	TRBD1	TGCAGCGTGGGAGGACAGGGACTTACCTACGAGCAGTACTTC	CSVGGQGLTYEQYF